This T cell receptor beta chain came from a study of blood T cell repertoires in COVID-19. The overall study: T cells, B-cell-depleted T cells, or PBMCs provided the cDNA or gDNA that served as material.

CDR3 length: 13 amino acids. Trimming left V 0 bases short and J 11 bases short, with 14 bases between. Germline CDR1 and CDR2: SGDLS and YYNGEE. Under the authors' procedure: Reference gene primer amplification gave estimated nucleated cell counts. The repertoire was sequenced with immunoSEQ multiplex PCR; TCRdb's copy has only in-frame clones and lacks some. V and J calls and clone size are those listed in that table; D and trimming were worked out from the DNA. The sample records around 50,000 clones, 85% being singletons. This sequence was found in a man in his forties with active COVID-19. The J gene is TRBJ1-1, the V gene TRBV9, with D perhaps TRBD1 (5 bases). What was sequenced was peripheral blood. This chain's CDR3 is CASSVAGSQRAFF. The CDR3 DNA reads TGTGCCAGCAGCGTAGCAGGGTCTCAGAGGGCTTTCTTT. Full variable domain (outside the CDR3, taken from reference TRBV9 and TRBJ1-1): DSGVTQTPKHLITATGQRVTLRCSPRSGDLSVYWYQQSLDQGLQFLIQYYNGEERAKGNILERFSAQQFPDLHSELNLSSLELGDSALYFCASSVAGSQRAFFGQGTRLTVV.